This T cell receptor (beta chain) was captured by sequencing in a study of HIV-infected children after antiretroviral therapy interruption. Study results and limitations: Naive CD4+ CDR3 sharing between time points fell after interruption began.

This clonotype was observed at least ten times. Its antigen is still unknown. With V trimmed by 3 bases and J by 9 bases, 13 bases remained unmatched. CDR3 length: 17 residues. Germline V gene data show CDR1 as SGHAT and CDR2 as FQNNGV. As for treatment: PENTA 11 planned treatment interruption arm or continuous ART arm. The TCR library was built from RNA with a 3' RACE protocol and unique molecular identifiers. From the 3' RACE reads, TCRdb called clonotypes with MiXCR, one entry per CDR3 protein. Among more than 40,000 distinct CDR3 sequences listed, 4.3% were seen once. This material consisted of CD45RA+ CD4+ T cells from PBMCs, pooled from several time points, taken from a donor given antiretroviral therapy, either interrupted or continuous. The subset denotes: naive CD4+ CD45RA+ CD45RO- T cells. The clonotype was recovered from a pool of human donors with HIV. The chain is built from TRBV11-2 and TRBJ2-1; the match to TRBD2 covers 11 bases. The CDR3 reads CASSFSITSGGASEQFF. The DNA for the CDR3 is TGTGCCAGCAGCTTCTCCATCACTAGCGGGGGTGCTAGTGAGCAGTTCTTC.